This section outlines one TCR beta chain sequence together with its context. The CDR3 consists of 19 residues. The ends lost 5 bases at V and 2 bases at J; junction bases unmatched: 19. Germline V gene data show CDR1 as SGHDT and CDR2 as YYEEEE. Time point defined: baseline, week 1 (first vaccination visit). Treatment given: pre-vaccination baseline after standard-of-care therapy. Only in-frame clones appear in the TCRdb table, and some are missing; sequencing was by immunoSEQ multiplex PCR. The sample shows about 46,000 clones, just over 85% of them seen only once. The data were taken from a study of a mutant IDH1 vaccine in newly diagnosed glioma. Study context: Previous treatment comprised radiotherapy, temozolomide, or both, mostly both.

This TCR derives from a man aged 35-49 years with glioma. The sample here was PBMCs, taken from a glioma patient treated with radiotherapy, temozolomide or both. The rearrangement links TRBV5-6 to TRBJ2-7; TRBD2 matches 10 bases. The CDR3 here is CASRPDEGRSGRGAYEQYF. The DNA of the CDR3 is TGTGCCAGCAGGCCGGACGAGGGTAGAAGCGGGAGGGGTGCCTACGAGCAGTACTTC.